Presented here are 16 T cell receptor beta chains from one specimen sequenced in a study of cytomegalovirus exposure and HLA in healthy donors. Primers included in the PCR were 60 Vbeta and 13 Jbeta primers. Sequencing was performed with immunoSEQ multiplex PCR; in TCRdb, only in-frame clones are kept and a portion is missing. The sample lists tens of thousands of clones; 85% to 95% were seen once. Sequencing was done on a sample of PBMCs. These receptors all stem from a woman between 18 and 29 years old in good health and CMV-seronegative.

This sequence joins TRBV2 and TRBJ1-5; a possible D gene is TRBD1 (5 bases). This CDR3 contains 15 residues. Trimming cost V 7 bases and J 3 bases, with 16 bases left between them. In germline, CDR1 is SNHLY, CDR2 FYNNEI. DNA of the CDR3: TGTGCCAGCAATATTCAGGGAGGGAACAATCAGCCCCAGCATTTT. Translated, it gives CASNIQGGNNQPQHF. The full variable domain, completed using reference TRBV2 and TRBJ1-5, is EPEVTQTPSHQVTQMGQEVILRCVPISNHLYFYWYRQILGQKVEFLVSFYNNEISEKSEIFDDQFSVERPDGSNFTLKIRSTKLEDSAMYFCASNIQGGNNQPQHFGDGTRLSIL.

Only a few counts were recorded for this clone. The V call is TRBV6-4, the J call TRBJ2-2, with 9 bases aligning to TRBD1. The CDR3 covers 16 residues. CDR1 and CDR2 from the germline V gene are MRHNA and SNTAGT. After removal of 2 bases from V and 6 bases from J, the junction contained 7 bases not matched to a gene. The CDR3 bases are TGTGCCAGCAGTGACAAAAGACAGGGGGATTCCGGGGAGCTGTTTTTT. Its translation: CASSDKRQGDSGELFF.

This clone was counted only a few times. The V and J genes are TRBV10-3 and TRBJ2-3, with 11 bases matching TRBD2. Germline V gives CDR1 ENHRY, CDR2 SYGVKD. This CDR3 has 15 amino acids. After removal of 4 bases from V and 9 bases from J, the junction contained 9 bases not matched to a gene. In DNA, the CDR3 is TGTGCCATCAGTGTGACTAGCGGGATCATAGGCACGCAGTATTTT. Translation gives CAISVTSGIIGTQYF.

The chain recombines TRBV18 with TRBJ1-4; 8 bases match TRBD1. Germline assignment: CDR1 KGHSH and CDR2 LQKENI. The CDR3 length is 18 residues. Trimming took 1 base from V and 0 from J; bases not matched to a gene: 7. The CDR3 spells CASSPQGTGVATNEKLFF. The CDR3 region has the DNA TGTGCCAGCTCACCACAGGGGACAGGAGTCGCAACTAATGAAAAACTGTTTTTT.

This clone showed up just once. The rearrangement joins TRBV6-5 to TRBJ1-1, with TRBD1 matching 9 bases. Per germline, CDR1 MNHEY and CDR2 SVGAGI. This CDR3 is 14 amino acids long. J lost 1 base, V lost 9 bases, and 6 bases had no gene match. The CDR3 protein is CASCMDRGNTEAFF. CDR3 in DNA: TGTGCCAGTTGTATGGACAGGGGGAACACTGAAGCTTTCTTT.

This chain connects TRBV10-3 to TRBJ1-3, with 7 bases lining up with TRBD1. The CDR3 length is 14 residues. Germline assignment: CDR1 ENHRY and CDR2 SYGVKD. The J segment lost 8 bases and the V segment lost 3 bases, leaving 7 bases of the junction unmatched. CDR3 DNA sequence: TGTGCCATCAGTGATAGCCAGGGGGTAGACACCATATATTTT. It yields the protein CAISDSQGVDTIYF.

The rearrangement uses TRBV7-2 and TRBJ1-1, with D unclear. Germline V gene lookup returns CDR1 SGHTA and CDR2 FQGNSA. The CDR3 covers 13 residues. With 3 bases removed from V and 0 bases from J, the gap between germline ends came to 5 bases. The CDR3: CASSFQMNTEAFF. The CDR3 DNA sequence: TGTGCCAGCAGCTTCCAGATGAACACTGAAGCTTTCTTT.

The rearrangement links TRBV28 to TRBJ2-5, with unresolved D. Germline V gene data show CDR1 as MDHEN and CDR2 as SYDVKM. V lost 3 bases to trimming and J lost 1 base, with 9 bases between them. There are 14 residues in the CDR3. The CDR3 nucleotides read TGTGCCAGCAGTTTTTGGGCCGGCCAAGAGACCCAGTACTTC. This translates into CASSFWAGQETQYF.

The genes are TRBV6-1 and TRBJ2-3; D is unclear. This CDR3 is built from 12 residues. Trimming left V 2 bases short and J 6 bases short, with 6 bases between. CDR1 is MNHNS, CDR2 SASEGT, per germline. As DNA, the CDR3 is TGTGCCAGCAGTGAAAACTCGGATACGCAGTATTTT. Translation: CASSENSDTQYF.

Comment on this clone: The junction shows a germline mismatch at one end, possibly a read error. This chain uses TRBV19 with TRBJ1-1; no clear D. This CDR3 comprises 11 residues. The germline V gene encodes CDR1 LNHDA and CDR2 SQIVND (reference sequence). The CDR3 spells CASSANSEAFF. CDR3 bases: TGTGCCAGTAGCGCAAACAGTGAAGCTTTCTTT. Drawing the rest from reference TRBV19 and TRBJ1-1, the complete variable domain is DGGITQSPKYLFRKEGQNVTLSCEQNLNHDAMYWYRQDPGQGLRLIYYSQIVNDFQKGDIAEGYSVSREKKESFPLTVTSAQKNPTAFYLCASSANSEAFFGQGTRLTVV.

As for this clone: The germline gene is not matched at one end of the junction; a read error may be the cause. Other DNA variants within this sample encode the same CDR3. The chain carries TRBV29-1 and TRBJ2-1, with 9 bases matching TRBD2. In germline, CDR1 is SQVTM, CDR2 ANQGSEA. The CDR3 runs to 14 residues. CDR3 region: CSAPGLAWYNEQFF. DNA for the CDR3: TGTAGCGCTCCGGGACTAGCATGGTACAATGAGCAGTTCTTC.

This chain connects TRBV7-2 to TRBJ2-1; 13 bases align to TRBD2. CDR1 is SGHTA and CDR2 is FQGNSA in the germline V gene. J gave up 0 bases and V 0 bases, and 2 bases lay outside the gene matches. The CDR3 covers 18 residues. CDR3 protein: CASSLAGLAGSSYNEQFF. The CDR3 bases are TGTGCCAGCAGCTTAGCGGGACTAGCGGGGAGCTCCTACAATGAGCAGTTCTTC.

The chain's CDR3 is CASSYTFNYGYTF. The CDR3 nucleotides are TGTGCCAGCAGTTACACATTTAACTATGGCTACACCTTC. The chain is built from TRBV6-5 and TRBJ1-2; D unresolved. V was pared by 2 bases and J by 1 base, with 5 bases between. From germline, CDR1 is MNHEY and CDR2 SVGAGI. This CDR3 has 13 residues.

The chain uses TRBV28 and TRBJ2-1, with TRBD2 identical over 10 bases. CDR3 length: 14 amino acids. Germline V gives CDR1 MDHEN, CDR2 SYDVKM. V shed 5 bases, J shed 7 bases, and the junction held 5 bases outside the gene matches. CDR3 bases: TGTGCCAGCAGTGGGACTAGCGTTTTGAATGAGCAGTTCTTC. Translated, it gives CASSGTSVLNEQFF.

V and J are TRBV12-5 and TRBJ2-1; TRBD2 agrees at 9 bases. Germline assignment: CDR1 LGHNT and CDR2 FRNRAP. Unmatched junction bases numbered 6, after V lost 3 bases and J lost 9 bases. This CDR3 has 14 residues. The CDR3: CASGFLLAGGEQFF. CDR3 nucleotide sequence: TGTGCTAGTGGTTTCCTACTAGCGGGTGGTGAGCAGTTCTTC.

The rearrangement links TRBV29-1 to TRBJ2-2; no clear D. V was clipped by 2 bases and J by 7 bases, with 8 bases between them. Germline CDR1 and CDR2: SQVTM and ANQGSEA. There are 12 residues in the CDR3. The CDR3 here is CSVEIRYGELFF. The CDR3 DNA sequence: TGCAGCGTTGAAATCCGTTACGGGGAGCTGTTTTTT.